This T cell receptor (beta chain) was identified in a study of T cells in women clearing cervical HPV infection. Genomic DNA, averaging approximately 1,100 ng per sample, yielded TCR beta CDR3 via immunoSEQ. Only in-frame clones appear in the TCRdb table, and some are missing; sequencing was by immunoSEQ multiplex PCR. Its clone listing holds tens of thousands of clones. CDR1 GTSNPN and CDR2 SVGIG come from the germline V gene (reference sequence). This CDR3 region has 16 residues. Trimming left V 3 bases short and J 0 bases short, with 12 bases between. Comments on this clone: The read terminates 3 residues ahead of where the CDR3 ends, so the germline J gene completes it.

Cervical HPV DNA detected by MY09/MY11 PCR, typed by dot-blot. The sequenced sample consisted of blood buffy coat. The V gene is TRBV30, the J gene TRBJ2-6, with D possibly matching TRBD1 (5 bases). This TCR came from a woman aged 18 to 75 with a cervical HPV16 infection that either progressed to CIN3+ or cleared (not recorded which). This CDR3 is CAWRARVSSGANVLTF. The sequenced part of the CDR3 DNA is TGTGCCTGGAGGGCCAGGGTGAGCTCTGGGGCCAACGTC.